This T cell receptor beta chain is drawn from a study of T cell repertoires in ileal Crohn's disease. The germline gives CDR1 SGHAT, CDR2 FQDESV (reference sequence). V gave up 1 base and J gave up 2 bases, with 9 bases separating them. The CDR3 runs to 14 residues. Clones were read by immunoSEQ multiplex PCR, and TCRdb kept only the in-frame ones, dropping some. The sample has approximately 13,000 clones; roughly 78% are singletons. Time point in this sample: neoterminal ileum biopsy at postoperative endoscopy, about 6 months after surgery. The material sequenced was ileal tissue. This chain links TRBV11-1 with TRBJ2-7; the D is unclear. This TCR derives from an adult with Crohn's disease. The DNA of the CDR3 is TGTGCCAGCAGCTTAGGTGGCAGAACCTACGAGCAGTACTTC. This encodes CASSLGGRTYEQYF.